This is a list of T cell receptor beta chains from one sample in a study of blood T cell repertoires in COVID-19. The assay was immunoSEQ multiplex PCR, and TCRdb's table has in-frame clones only and misses some. The table records 250,000 to 300,000 clones, approximately 86% of them present only once. Material for sequencing was peripheral blood. These receptors were taken from a woman in her seventies with COVID-19, enrolled during active disease. Both conserved end residues are part of each CDR3. D genes are given only for firm matches.

TRBJ2-5 | TRBD1 | TRBV2 | CATTGARGETQYF
TRBJ1-4 | - | TRBV13 | CASSTRQQNEKLFF
TRBJ1-5 | - | TRBV7-9 | CASSLGRGEGQPQHF
TRBJ2-1 | TRBD2 | TRBV19 | CASSYRLAGATNSYNEQFF
TRBJ2-7 | TRBD2 | TRBV15 | CAAGGNEQYF
TRBJ1-6 | - | TRBV15 | CATSRDYPTGRGNSPLHF
TRBJ1-5 | - | TRBV10-3 | CAISDAQGIGNQPQHF
TRBJ1-4 | TRBD1 | TRBV2 | CASSEERTGGEKLFF
TRBJ1-5 | - | TRBV6-5 | CAISQGYSNQPQHF
TRBJ2-7 | - | TRBV5-6 | CASTVRGPGQLLGEQYF
TRBJ2-3 | TRBD1 | TRBV5-1 | CASSLYRQGSDTQYF
TRBJ1-2 | - | TRBV6-5 | CASTQGYGYTF
TRBJ2-3 | TRBD2 | TRBV19 | CASTSGTSGGEQYTQYF
TRBJ1-2 | TRBD1 | TRBV4-2 | CASSMDRVYGYTF
TRBJ2-7 | - | TRBV6-2/TRBV6-3 | CASSYWPPTAGQYF
TRBJ1-1 | - | TRBV9 | CASSVLGGGTEAFF
TRBJ2-5 | - | TRBV18 | CASSNGLLQETQYF
TRBJ2-3 | TRBD2 | TRBV5-4 | CASRTLSGAQDTQYF
TRBJ2-7 | TRBD1 | TRBV5-1 | CASSLQGATYEQYF
TRBJ2-6 | - | TRBV10-3 | CAISDVGRAAGANVLTF
TRBJ1-4 | - | TRBV7-2 | CASSYSSGDSGKLFF
TRBJ2-7 | TRBD1 | TRBV4-2 | CASSQAGTGPYEQYF
TRBJ1-2 | TRBD1 | TRBV5-1 | CASSSSGTGFPYGYTF
TRBJ2-1 | TRBD1 | TRBV7-3 | CASSLQTGTGTYNEQFF
TRBJ2-3 | - | TRBV9 | CASSPRGPSGTDTQYF
TRBJ1-4 | TRBD1 | TRBV6-5 | CASSYRAGGFNEKLFF